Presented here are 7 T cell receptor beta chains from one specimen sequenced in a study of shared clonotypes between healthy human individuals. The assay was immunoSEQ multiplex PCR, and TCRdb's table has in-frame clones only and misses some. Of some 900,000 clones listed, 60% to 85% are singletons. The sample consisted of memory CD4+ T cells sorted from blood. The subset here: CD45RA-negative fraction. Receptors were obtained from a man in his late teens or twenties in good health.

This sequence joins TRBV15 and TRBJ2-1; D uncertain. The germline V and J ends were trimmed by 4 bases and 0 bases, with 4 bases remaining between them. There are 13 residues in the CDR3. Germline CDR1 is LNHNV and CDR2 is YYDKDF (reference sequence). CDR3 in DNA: TGTGCCACCAGCACCCCCTCCTACAATGAGCAGTTCTTC. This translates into CATSTPSYNEQFF.

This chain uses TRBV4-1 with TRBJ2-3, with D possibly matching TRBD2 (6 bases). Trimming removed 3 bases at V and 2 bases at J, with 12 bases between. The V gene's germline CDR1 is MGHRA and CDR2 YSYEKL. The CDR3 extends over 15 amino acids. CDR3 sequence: CASSQGGALTDTQYF. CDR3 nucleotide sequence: TGCGCCAGCAGCCAGGGGGGAGCGCTCACAGATACGCAGTATTTT.

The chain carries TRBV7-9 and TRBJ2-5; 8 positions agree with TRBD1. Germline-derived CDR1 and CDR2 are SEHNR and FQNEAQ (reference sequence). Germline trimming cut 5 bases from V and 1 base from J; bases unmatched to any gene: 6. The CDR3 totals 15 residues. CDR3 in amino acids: CASSPRQGSQETQYF. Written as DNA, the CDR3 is TGTGCCAGCAGCCCTCGACAGGGGAGCCAAGAGACCCAGTACTTC.

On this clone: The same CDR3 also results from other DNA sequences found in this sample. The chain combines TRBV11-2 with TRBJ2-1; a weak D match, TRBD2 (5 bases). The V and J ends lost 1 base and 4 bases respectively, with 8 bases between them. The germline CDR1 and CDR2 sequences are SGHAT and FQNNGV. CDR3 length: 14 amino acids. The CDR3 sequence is CASSLGGSYNEQFF. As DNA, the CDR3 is TGTGCCAGCAGCTTAGGAGGGAGTTACAATGAGCAGTTCTTC.

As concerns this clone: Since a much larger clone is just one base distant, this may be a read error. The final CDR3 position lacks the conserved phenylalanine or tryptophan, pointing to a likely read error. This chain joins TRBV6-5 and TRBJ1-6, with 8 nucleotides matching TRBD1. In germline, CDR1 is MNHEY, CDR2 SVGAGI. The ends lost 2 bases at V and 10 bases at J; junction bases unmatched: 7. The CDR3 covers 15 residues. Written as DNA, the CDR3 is TGTGCCAGCAGTTACCAGACAGGGGCTGGCTCACCCCTCCACTTG. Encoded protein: CASSYQTGAGSPLHL.

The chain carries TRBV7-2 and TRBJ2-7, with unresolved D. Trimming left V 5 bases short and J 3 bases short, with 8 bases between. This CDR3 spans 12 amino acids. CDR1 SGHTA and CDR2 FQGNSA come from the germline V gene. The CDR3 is CASSPNIYEQYF. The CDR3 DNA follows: TGTGCCAGCAGCCCAAATATCTACGAGCAGTACTTC.

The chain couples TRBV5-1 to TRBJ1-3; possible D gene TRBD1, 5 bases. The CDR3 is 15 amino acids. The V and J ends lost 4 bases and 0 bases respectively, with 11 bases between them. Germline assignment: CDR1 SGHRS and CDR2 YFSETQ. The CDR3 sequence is CASSPGRISGNTIYF. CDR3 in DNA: TGCGCCAGCAGCCCGGGACGGATCTCTGGAAACACCATATATTTT.